This TCR beta chain came from a study of blood T cell repertoires in COVID-19. As for the study in general: PBMCs, B-cell-depleted T cells, or T cells provided the cDNA or gDNA that made up the material.

Per the original methods: For nucleated cells, counts were estimated from reference gene primer amplification. TCRdb's table, derived via immunoSEQ multiplex PCR, lists solely in-frame clones and lacks some. V and J calls and clone size are given by that table; D and trimming were obtained from the DNA. The sample has some 88,000 clones; about 85% are singletons. Trimming stripped 2 bases from V and 3 bases from J, with 13 bases between. Germline V CDR1 and CDR2: SGHVS, FNYEAQ. The CDR3 is 16 amino acids. This clonotype originated in a man in his sixties with acute or convalescent COVID-19. Sequenced sample: peripheral blood. The rearrangement uses TRBV7-6 and TRBJ2-2; D is uncertain. CDR3 region: CASSLYGSLDTGELFF. In DNA, the CDR3 is TGTGCCAGCAGCTTATACGGGTCCTTGGACACCGGGGAGCTGTTTTTT.